The sequence of this TCR beta chain was determined in a study of cytomegalovirus exposure and HLA in healthy donors (dated by TCRdb to 2016 to 2017). Regarding the study in general: According to an earlier analysis of a few hundred of the donors, some 180 million T cells yielded over 90 million unique TCR beta sequences and 276 Gb of sequence data. An early release that covered fewer than 800 HLA-typed donors contained approximately 300 gigabases of sequencing data and about 93 million unique TCR sequences. Of the roughly 400 genotyped donors, 81% were placed in the genetic ancestry cluster associated with self-reported Caucasian donors. The study aimed to test whether signatures of past pathogen exposure could be identified by cataloging public T cell receptors. The study used immunosequencing to profile the T cell repertoires of several hundred subjects and linked those repertoires to cytomegalovirus serostatus. Along with the approximately 700-subject first cohort, a separate validation cohort of approximately 110 different subjects was used. The study combined high-throughput TCR immunosequencing, statistical association of individual TCRs with disease status, and machine learning to predict cytomegalovirus infection status. A later analysis re-analyzed previously published TCR beta repertoires from several hundred donors and added high-resolution HLA genotyping to study TCR occurrence patterns. In the later analysis, no new phenotypic data were used to find candidate immune exposures; instead, reliance was placed on TCR beta sequences and their occurrence across donors. An earlier analysis of some 600 of the donors applied high-throughput TCR beta sequencing to assess whether each TCR beta V gene segment acted as functional or pseudogenic. Donor age, sex, ethnicity and CMV serostatus were compiled together with the repertoire data. Genome-wide SNP genotypes for about 55% of the roughly 670 donors were used in a later genetic analysis, which treated that subset as a discovery cohort. Every repertoire in the discovery cohort had been generated on one and the same sequencing platform. Both class I and class II loci were covered by HLA typing, at four-digit resolution. The number of typed donors differed by locus: about 620-640 for A, B, C, DRB1 and DQB1; roughly 510 for DQA1; over 600 for DPA1; and about 450 for DPB1. Because of strong linkage in the cohort, 5 or 6 DR-DQ haplotypes were treated as single units for association and clustering. On average, over 200,000 unique TCR beta nucleotide sequences were sequenced per donor among some 420 genotyped donors of the cohort, with 15% to 20% of those sequences being non-productive.

The cohort comprised some 680 healthy bone marrow donors. At the time of sampling, every cohort member was nominally healthy, though immune exposures that went unrecorded were likely present. The donor tested CMV seronegative and was one of the 352 seronegative cohort members. Each donor provided a peripheral blood sample, and peripheral blood mononuclear cells were used for TCR beta sequencing. The Qiagen DNeasy Blood Extraction Kit was used to extract genomic DNA from the blood cell samples. Trimming takes 6 bases from V and 3 bases from J, and the germline ends sit 9 bases apart. The germline V gene yields MGHDK for CDR1 and SYGVNS for CDR2. Reading from cysteine to phenylalanine, the CDR3 counts 12 amino acids. The kept DNA is CDR3 alone, 36 bases in frame from the first base. Comment on this clone: Its antigen specificity is not known. Base qualities are not at hand, and no much larger clone is one base apart.

Paper-wide results and their limitations: Because HLA typing was missing for some donors at each locus, association tests included only the typed subset. In an earlier analysis of 450 to 750 of the donors, most TCR beta V segments appeared in productive rearrangements about 90% or about 30% of the time, broadly matching IMGT annotations. Across donors, most TCR sequences were observed very rarely, whereas some public TCRs were present in many individuals. The presence/absence analyses assumed that sequencing depth was roughly uniform across donors, and that assumption may not be true. A later analysis reported that several top co-occurrence clusters appeared linked to parvovirus B19, influenza, CMV and Epstein-Barr virus. The cohort was sequenced for TCR beta chains only, and without alpha or paired-chain data the features that could be detected were limited. Compared with equally common non-associated chains, HLA-associated TCR beta chains in a later analysis were more clonally expanded and had lower generation probabilities. In a later analysis, the rate of TCR association differed among HLA loci, with DRB1 alleles having the most associated TCRs and HLA-C alleles having the fewest. In the study, approximately 160 TCR beta chains were listed as associated with cytomegalovirus. The authors suggested that the approach could potentially be extended to other disease states and immunological phenotypes. A later analysis found that most CMV-associated TCR beta chains appeared HLA-restricted, with HLA associations seemingly driven largely by CMV exposure. According to a later genetic analysis, donors in an Asian-associated ancestry cluster had fewer N-insertions in productive TCRs than the roughly 670-donor mean. The classifier was reported to diagnose cytomegalovirus status with high specificity and sensitivity in both the original cohort and the validation cohort. Assigning TCR associations to individual alleles was difficult when HLA alleles, especially DR and DQ, strongly co-occurred. The only immune exposure information available for the cohort was CMV serostatus. At a false discovery rate of 0.05, a later analysis linked approximately 18,000 TCR beta sequences to specific HLA alleles. Some IMGT-functional V segments, including TRBV6-2 and TRBV6-3, could not be told apart with the 87-base-pair reads, so those segments were excluded. A later genetic analysis associated a missense DCLRE1C variant with V-gene and J-gene trimming of TCR beta chains, and an independent cohort replicated the association. In vitro tests confirmed that a few of the cytomegalovirus-associated TCR beta chains recognize cytomegalovirus antigens. The sequencing pipeline was judged likely to have produced a cluster of highly shared sequence variants as a technical artifact. Correlated functional status among segregating V segments might reflect linkage disequilibrium, but an unknown experimental factor could not be ruled out. Because counts were too low, roughly 18 rarely observed V segments, including chromosome 9 orphons, were left out of the earlier analysis of 500 to 750 of the donors. A further reported finding was that TCR beta sequences accurately predicted the HLA-A and HLA-B alleles for most subjects in the first cohort.

Library construction relied on the immunoSEQ multiplex PCR assay. For the multiplex PCR, a mixture combining 60 forward primers for TCR Vbeta segments and 13 reverse primers for TCR Jbeta segments was used. The CDR3 region of rearranged TCR beta genes was amplified from genomic DNA with a multiplex PCR assay. The Illumina HiSeq System was used to sequence the amplified TCR beta libraries as 87-base-pair reads. The study's processing was this. A later analysis tallied 75 million to 85 million unique TCR beta chains across the 666 repertoires, and about 10 million of those chains were shared by two or more donors. To remove PCR and sequencing errors, raw reads were error-corrected and collapsed into unique sequences using a nearest-neighbor algorithm that merged closely related sequences. Alignment of CDR3 sequences to IMGT reference sequences was used to assign V, D and J gene segments. For a sequence to be retained, a match of at least six nucleotides to both a V gene segment and a J gene segment was required. Rearrangements were called productive when the CDR3 lacked stop codons and stayed in frame with V and J; all others were non-productive. CDR3 was defined according to IMGT convention as the region running from the second conserved V-encoded cysteine to the conserved J-encoded phenylalanine. The earlier analysis of about 560 of the donors excluded any sequence lacking an unambiguous match to a single V gene segment. An earlier analysis of fewer than 750 of the donors called V segments functional above 56.7% productive rearrangements and segregating when the between-donor standard deviation exceeded 5%. A statistical classification framework was built to diagnose cytomegalovirus status from the catalog of TCR beta chain sequences. V and J gene assignment, in a later analysis, came from comparing TCR nucleotide sequences with IMGT/GENE-DB human TR gene sequences. A later analysis assigned CDR3 sequences and most-parsimonious VDJ recombination scenarios with the TCRdist pipeline. In a later analysis, each TCR beta chain was defined by its CDR3 amino acid sequence together with its V-gene family, and reads lacking a unique V-gene family were excluded. As a way to deal with suspected cross-contamination and a sequencing artifact, a later analysis dropped approximately 570 nucleotide sequences that were highly shared and had low generation probability. In a later analysis, a clonal expansion index for each public chain was calculated from normalized within-repertoire ranks of inferred template counts. Generation probabilities in a later analysis came from a VDJ recombination model fitted to out-of-frame rearrangements, and those results were checked against IGoR. Hypergeometric tests were used in a later analysis to score TCR-TCR, TCR-HLA and TCR-CMV co-occurrence, with a repertoire-size bias correction applied to the TCR pairs. A later analysis estimated false discovery rates by permuting HLA or CMV assignments 20 times. In a later analysis, co-occurring TCRs were grouped using DBSCAN, with TCRdist sequence similarity added in when clustering inside HLA-allele-positive subsets. Repertoires with fewer than 30,000 or more than 120,000 public chains were left out of co-occurrence clustering, as were a handful of repertoires with anomalous nucleotide sharing. TCRdb carries this immuneACCESS record with in-frame sequences only. Its versions omit some clonotypes, under half of them owing to an unresolved V gene in the studies checked, with the rest unexplained. V and J calls and clone size are as listed in that table; D and trimming were resolved from the DNA. The sample data list 100,000 to 150,000 clones, and less than 85% of these were observed just once. 1.2% of the sample is held by the ten biggest clonotypes.

The sequenced material came from PBMCs. The source is a female donor in good health and CMV-seronegative. This chain joins TRBV25-1 to TRBJ2-7; the D gene is not confidently resolved. Read as DNA, the sequence is TGTGCCAGCAGCGAGGCCCTCTACGAGCAGTACTTC. Its product reads: CASSEALYEQYF.